The clone carrying this T cell receptor (beta chain) was observed a single time. Sequenced by immunoSEQ multiplex PCR; TCRdb stores in-frame clones only, minus some. This table has under 40,000 clones, about nine tenths appearing once. This sample is drawn from a study of preoperative IRX-2 immunotherapy in early breast cancer. Regarding treatment: preoperative locoregional IRX-2 cytokine immunotherapy. V was clipped by 5 bases and J by 4 bases; unmatched bases: 9. This CDR3 has 16 amino acids. The receptor comes from a human donor with breast cancer. The V and J genes are TRBV7-1 and TRBJ1-1; 11 bases fit TRBD1. TRBV7-1 is treated as an ORF (open reading frame) with a function not yet certain. The starting material was tumor tissue, obtained after IRX-2 immunotherapy. The CDR3 is CASSRRTGGGSTEAFF. The CDR3 DNA is TGTGCCAGCAGCCGCAGGACAGGGGGCGGTAGCACTGAAGCTTTCTTT.